The entry below describes one T cell receptor beta chain. Its antigen is still unknown. A second roughly 6 to 12 cycle PCR used barcoded and J-beta primers. One entry per CDR3 protein, called by TCRdb with MiXCR from the 5' RACE reads. The sample lists some 750,000 distinct CDR3 sequences, approximately 21% occurring once. This record belongs to a study of blood T cells in healthy people across ages. Study-level points and caveats: The study regarded diversity estimates from one million T cells as underestimates. Getting older went along with TCR beta diversity per million T cells dropping roughly linearly.

The CDR3 sequence is 13 residues long. The V end was cut by 3 bases, the J end by 0 bases, with 5 bases between. Germline CDR1 SGHDN, CDR2 FVKESK. Total RNA was isolated from each sample in quantities of at least 6 micrograms. V gene TRBV14 combines with J gene TRBJ1-1; D gene unclear. The sequencing sample was made of blood. The TCR was taken from a man aged 65 to 85 in good health. As DNA, the CDR3 is TGTGCCAGCAGCCAGTCCTTGAACACTGAAGCTTTCTTT. Translating gives CASSQSLNTEAFF.